A selection of T cell receptor beta chains follows, all from one sample in a study of beta chain features in type 1 diabetes. Measured with immunoSEQ multiplex PCR; TCRdb has only the in-frame clones, and not every one. This sample has about 930,000 clones, with roughly 15% found just once. Material for sequencing was naive CD4+ T cells from blood. These receptors originate from a woman in her late teens or twenties in good health. The CDR3 runs from the conserved cysteine through the conserved F or W. D genes are given only for firm matches. The size entry is marked missing in some rows and otherwise reads once, few, many or a size class.

CASSDQGTDTQYF TGTGCCAGCAGTGACCAGGGAACAGATACGCAGTATTTT . TRBJ2-3 . TRBV6-1
CASRTGRQGTEAFF TGTGCCAGCAGGACAGGGAGGCAGGGGACTGAAGCTTTCTTT . TRBJ1-1 TRBD1 TRBV2
CASSPVRQGPYNEQFF TGTGCCAGCTCACCGGTACGGCAGGGGCCCTACAATGAGCAGTTCTTC . TRBJ2-1 . TRBV18
CASSFQANTEAFF TGTGCCAGCAGCTTCCAGGCGAACACTGAAGCTTTCTTT . TRBJ1-1 . TRBV7-9
CASSATGGSYNEQFF TGTGCCAGCAGCGCCACAGGGGGCTCCTACAATGAGCAGTTCTTC . TRBJ2-1 TRBD1 TRBV9
CASSQGRGTTYNEQFF TGCGCCAGCAGCCAAGGTCGAGGTACTACCTACAATGAACAGTTCTTC . TRBJ2-1 . TRBV4-3
CASSVQGGNTDTQYF TGCGCCAGCAGCGTTCAGGGGGGGAACACAGATACGCAGTATTTT . TRBJ2-3 . TRBV5-1
CASSLGNRGKVREAFF TGTGCCAGCAGCTTGGGGAACAGGGGGAAGGTGAGGGAAGCTTTCTTT . TRBJ1-1 TRBD1 TRBV5-4
CASSPRDRQETQYF TGTGCCAGCTCACCGCGGGACAGGCAAGAGACCCAGTACTTC . TRBJ2-5 TRBD1 TRBV18
CASSEGFPMGGQALFF TGTGCCAGCAGTGAAGGTTTCCCTATGGGTGGTCAGGCGCTGTTTTTT . TRBJ2-2 . TRBV2
CASSPPAGDTQYF TGTGCCAGCTCACCACCGGCAGGTGATACGCAGTATTTT few TRBJ2-3 . TRBV18
CASSVRDSSIGYTF TGTGCCAGCAGTGTCCGGGACAGTTCCATTGGCTACACCTTC few TRBJ1-2 TRBD1 TRBV28
CASSRQGYEQYF TGTGCCAGCAGCCGACAGGGCTACGAGCAGTACTTC few TRBJ2-7 TRBD1 TRBV14
CASKRGSTDTQYF TGTGCCAGCAAGCGGGGGAGCACAGATACGCAGTATTTT . TRBJ2-3 TRBD2 TRBV7-9
CASSLSRQDEQFF TGTGCCAGCAGCTTGTCCCGGCAGGATGAGCAGTTCTTC . TRBJ2-1 . TRBV7-2
CASSFYGISSNEQFF TGTGCCAGCAGTTTTTACGGGATTTCGTCCAATGAGCAGTTCTTC . TRBJ2-1 . TRBV28
CASRAGPSGPYEQYF TGTGCCAGCAGGGCGGGACCTAGCGGCCCCTACGAGCAGTACTTC few TRBJ2-7 TRBD2 TRBV27
CASSLGVSYEQYF TGTGCCAGCAGCTTGGGGGTTTCCTACGAGCAGTACTTC . TRBJ2-7 . TRBV5-6
CASSQDSWYRSTNPDTQYF TGCGCCAGCAGCCAAGACTCTTGGTACCGGAGCACGAATCCAGATACGCAGTATTTT few TRBJ2-3 . TRBV4-3
CASSLGPGVAGELFF TGTGCCAGCAGCTTAGGCCCGGGGGTTGCCGGGGAGCTGTTTTTT . TRBJ2-2 . TRBV7-9
CASSRGLGDQPQHF TGTGCCAGCAGTCGAGGGTTAGGAGATCAGCCCCAGCATTTT few TRBJ1-5 . TRBV11-2
CASSLHLFYGYTF TGTGCCAGCAGCCTACACCTTTTCTATGGCTACACCTTC few TRBJ1-2 . TRBV7-9
CASSYSGSTYNEQFF TGTGCCAGCAGTTACAGCGGGAGTACCTACAATGAGCAGTTCTTC . TRBJ2-1 TRBD2 TRBV6-5
CASSLAGGDPNEKLFF TGTGCCAGCAGTTTAGCAGGGGGCGATCCTAATGAAAAACTGTTTTTT . TRBJ1-4 TRBD1 TRBV27
CASSLYQGAEEAFF TGTGCCAGCAGTTTGTATCAGGGTGCGGAGGAAGCTTTCTTT few TRBJ1-1 . TRBV28
CASSLTPTNEQFF TGTGCCAGCAGCTTAACGCCAACCAATGAGCAGTTCTTC . TRBJ2-1 . TRBV7-3
CASSLETGLAGLDTQYF TGCGCCAGCAGCTTGGAAACGGGACTAGCGGGGTTGGATACGCAGTATTTT few TRBJ2-3 TRBD2 TRBV5-1
CASSLAQTNTQYF TGTGCCAGCAGCTTAGCACAGACCAATACGCAGTATTTT . TRBJ2-3 . TRBV7-9
CASSWGLYEQYF TGTGCCAGTTCGTGGGGCCTCTACGAGCAGTACTTC . TRBJ2-7 . TRBV6-1
CASSARDVGYEQYF TGTGCCAGCAGTGCCAGGGATGTGGGCTACGAGCAGTACTTC . TRBJ2-7 . TRBV6-6
CASSLERQGSNEKLFF TGTGCCAGCAGCTTAGAACGGCAGGGCTCGAATGAAAAACTGTTTTTT . TRBJ1-4 . TRBV13
CASSLPKAVGSLTQYF TGTGCCAGCAGCCTACCTAAAGCCGTTGGGTCCTTAACGCAGTATTTT few TRBJ2-3 . TRBV7-8
CASSLEWDNNEQFF TGTGCCAGCAGCCTCGAATGGGACAACAATGAGCAGTTCTTC . TRBJ2-1 . TRBV7-8
CASSLGFGANVLTF TGTGCCAGCAGCTTAGGCTTTGGGGCCAACGTCCTGACTTTC . TRBJ2-6 . TRBV7-2
CASSRKGAPESEQFF TGTGCCAGCAGTAGAAAGGGGGCGCCGGAAAGTGAGCAGTTCTTC . TRBJ2-1 TRBD1 TRBV28
CASSLWEASYNEQFF TGCGCCAGCAGCTTGTGGGAGGCCAGCTACAATGAGCAGTTCTTC . TRBJ2-1 . TRBV5-1
CASSLRTGGASGANALTF TGTGCCAGCTCACTTAGGACAGGGGGCGCATCTGGGGCCAACGCCCTGACTTTC . TRBJ2-6 TRBD1 TRBV18
CASRQGVRETQYF TGTGCCAGTCGACAGGGGGTTAGAGAGACCCAGTACTTC . TRBJ2-5 TRBD1 TRBV28
CASSFSPQGGSTEAFF TGTGCCAGCAGCTTTAGTCCCCAGGGCGGGAGCACTGAAGCTTTCTTT . TRBJ1-1 . TRBV5-6
CATSRGVVETQYF TGTGCCACCAGCAGAGGGGTGGTGGAGACCCAGTACTTC . TRBJ2-5 . TRBV15
CASSLGALGYNEQFF TGTGCCAGCAGTCTGGGCGCCTTGGGCTACAATGAGCAGTTCTTC . TRBJ2-1 . TRBV28
CASSRNIGSDTQYF TGTGCCAGCAGCCGAAACATCGGGTCAGATACGCAGTATTTT . TRBJ2-3 . TRBV7-2
CASSQAFGAGAASGRTDTQYF TGCGCCAGCAGCCAAGCCTTCGGGGCGGGCGCGGCTAGCGGGAGGACAGATACGCAGTATTTT . TRBJ2-3 TRBD2 TRBV4-3
CASRSSEEETQYF TGTGCCAGTAGGAGTAGCGAAGAAGAGACCCAGTACTTC few TRBJ2-5 . TRBV19
CSVVGSSEQFF TGCAGCGTTGTAGGCTCAAGTGAGCAGTTCTTC few TRBJ2-1 . TRBV29-1
CASSRIGGFLKETQYF TGTGCCAGCAGCCGCATTGGGGGGTTTCTGAAAGAGACCCAGTACTTC few TRBJ2-5 . TRBV11-2
CASSQEIVRDYGTSGNTGELFF TGTGCCAGCAGCCAAGAAATCGTACGCGATTACGGGACTAGCGGAAACACCGGGGAGCTGTTTTTT . TRBJ2-2 TRBD2 TRBV4-2
CASRPQGARGYGYTF TGTGCCAGCAGGCCGCAGGGGGCGCGGGGCTATGGCTACACCTTC few TRBJ1-2 TRBD1 TRBV6-5
CASIPGASSYNELFF TGTGCCAGCATCCCGGGGGCCAGCTCCTACAATGAGCTGTTCTTC . TRBJ2-1 . TRBV6-6
CASGARDRDDEQFF TGTGCCAGCGGAGCCCGGGACAGGGACGATGAGCAGTTCTTC few TRBJ2-1 TRBD1 TRBV5-8